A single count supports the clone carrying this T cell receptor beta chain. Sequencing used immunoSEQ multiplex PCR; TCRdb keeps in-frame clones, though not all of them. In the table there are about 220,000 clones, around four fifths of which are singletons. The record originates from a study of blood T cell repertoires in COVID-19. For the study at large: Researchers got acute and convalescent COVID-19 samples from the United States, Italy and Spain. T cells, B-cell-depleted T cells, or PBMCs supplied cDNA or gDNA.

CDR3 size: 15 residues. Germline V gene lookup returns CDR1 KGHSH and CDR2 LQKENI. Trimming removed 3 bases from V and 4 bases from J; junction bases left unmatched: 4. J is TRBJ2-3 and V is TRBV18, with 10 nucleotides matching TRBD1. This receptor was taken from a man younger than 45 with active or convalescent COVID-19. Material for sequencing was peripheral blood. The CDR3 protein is CASSPGTGAADTQYF. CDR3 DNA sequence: TGTGCCAGCTCACCCGGGACAGGGGCGGCAGATACGCAGTATTTT.